These T cell receptor beta chains were read from a single sample in a study of blood T cell repertoires in COVID-19. Sequenced by immunoSEQ multiplex PCR; TCRdb stores in-frame clones only, minus some. The table records approximately 300,000 clones, approximately 91% of them present only once. Sequenced input: PBMCs or T cells enriched from blood (not recorded which). The receptor source for this set is a man aged 55 to 70 who had recovered from COVID-19. CDR3s include the opening cysteine and the closing phenylalanine or tryptophan. D genes are given only for firm matches. Clone size, where shown, is once, few, many, or a class for clones that have expanded.

TRBD2 TRBJ2-3 TRBV7-2 - TGTGCCAGCAGCTTAGCCCCAGCGGGAGGGACAGATACGCAGTATTTT CASSLAPAGGTDTQYF
- TRBJ2-5 TRBV6-6 - TGTGCCAGCCCAACGGACGCGCCATACCGGGGAGAGACCCAGTACTTC CASPTDAPYRGETQYF
TRBD2 TRBJ2-1 TRBV3-1/TRBV3-2 once TGTGCCAGCAGCCAAGTAAGACTAGCGGGAGTTCGCGATGAGCAGTTCTTC CASSQVRLAGVRDEQFF
TRBD1 TRBJ2-7 TRBV5-8 - TGTGCCAGCAGCTTCCGGGACAGGGACTACGAGCAGTACTTC CASSFRDRDYEQYF
- TRBJ2-3 TRBV28 - TGTGCCAGCACCTCCCAGGGTACGCAGTATTTT CASTSQGTQYF
TRBD1 TRBJ1-2 TRBV7-9 - TGTGCCAGCAGCCTAGGGGGGACAGACTCGATCTATGGCTACACCTTC CASSLGGTDSIYGYTF
TRBD2 TRBJ2-1 TRBV7-3 - TGTGCCAGCAGCTTAACGGCCGGGACTAGCTCCAATGAGCAGTTCTTC CASSLTAGTSSNEQFF
TRBD1 TRBJ1-2 TRBV12-3/TRBV12-4 once TGTGCCAGCAGTCGGACAGGGGACTATGGCTACACCTTC CASSRTGDYGYTF
- TRBJ2-2 TRBV7-9 - TGTGCCAGCAGCCCCGACAGACCCGGGGAGCTGTTTTTT CASSPDRPGELFF
- TRBJ1-5 TRBV5-1 - TGCGCCAGCAGCCGACTAGGGTCCCCAGATCAGCCCCAGCATTTT CASSRLGSPDQPQHF
- TRBJ1-2 TRBV6-1 - TGTGCCAGCAGTGAAAGAACCGGAACGGGGTATGGCTACACCTTC CASSERTGTGYGYTF
- TRBJ2-7 TRBV6-5 few TGTGCCAGCAGTTACGGGGTTAGCGGTTCCTACGAGCAGTACTTC CASSYGVSGSYEQYF
- TRBJ1-1 TRBV7-2 - TGTGCCAGCAGCTTAGCCGGGAATATGAACACTGAAGCTTTCTTT CASSLAGNMNTEAFF
TRBD1 TRBJ1-2 TRBV5-1 - TGCGCCAGCAGCCCTGGAGTCGGGACAGGGCTTGGCTACACCTTC CASSPGVGTGLGYTF
TRBD2 TRBJ2-7 TRBV5-1 - TGCGCCAGCAGCTCCCGGGGACTACAGACCTACGAGCAGTACTTC CASSSRGLQTYEQYF
TRBD2 TRBJ2-3 TRBV10-1 - TGCGCCAGCAGTGTCACTAGCGGAGAGGCAGATACGCAGTATTTT CASSVTSGEADTQYF
- TRBJ2-7 TRBV3-1/TRBV3-2 - TGTGCTTCGGGTCGGGGTTCCCACGAGCAGTACTTC CASGRGSHEQYF
- TRBJ2-5 TRBV27 - TGTGCCGGCAGTTTATCTGGGGGGTGGGAGACCCAGTACTTC CAGSLSGGWETQYF
- TRBJ1-1 TRBV6-5 - TGTGCCAGCACAGAGAACACTGAAGCTTTCTTT CASTENTEAFF
TRBD1 TRBJ2-3 TRBV5-1 - TGCGCCAGCAGCGCGACAGGGGGCCGGGCCACAGATACGCAGTATTTT CASSATGGRATDTQYF
TRBD1 TRBJ2-7 TRBV27 - TGTGCCAGCAGTTCGGACAGGACCTACGAGCAGTACTTC CASSSDRTYEQYF
- TRBJ2-7 TRBV29-1 - TGCAGCGTTGAGGGCAGTCCCTACGAGCAGTACTTC CSVEGSPYEQYF
TRBD1 TRBJ1-1 TRBV5-4 - TGTGCCAGCAGCCCTTGGGACAGAACGAACACTGAAGCTTTCTTT CASSPWDRTNTEAFF
- TRBJ2-7 TRBV28 once TGTGCCAGCAGTGTGGGGGGGGCCGAGCAGTACTTC CASSVGGAEQYF
- TRBJ1-6 TRBV12-3/TRBV12-4 - TGTGCCAGCAGTTCTATGAGGTATTCACCCCTCCACTTT CASSSMRYSPLHF
TRBD1 TRBJ2-7 TRBV28 - TGTGCCAGCAGAGGGACAGGGCACGACGAGCAGTACTTC CASRGTGHDEQYF
TRBD2 TRBJ2-7 TRBV19 - TGTGCCAGTGGGCGGACTAGCCAGTACGAGCAGTACTTC CASGRTSQYEQYF
- TRBJ1-6 TRBV27 few TGTGCCAGCTCCCCGGGCCGCGGGCTCTCACCCCTCCACTTT CASSPGRGLSPLHF